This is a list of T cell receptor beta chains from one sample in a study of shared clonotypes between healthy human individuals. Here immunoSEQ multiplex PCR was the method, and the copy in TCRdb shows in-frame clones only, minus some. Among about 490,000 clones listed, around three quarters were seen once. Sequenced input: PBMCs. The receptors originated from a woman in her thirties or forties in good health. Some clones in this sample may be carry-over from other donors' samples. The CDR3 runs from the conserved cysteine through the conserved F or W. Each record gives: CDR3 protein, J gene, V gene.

CDR3: CASSSQGNTEAFF
J: TRBJ1-1
V: TRBV7-3

CDR3: CAGSKGTSGREQYF
J: TRBJ2-7
V: TRBV2

CDR3: CASSSYEAFF
J: TRBJ1-1
V: TRBV28

CDR3: CASRGDRGATNEKLFF
J: TRBJ1-4
V: TRBV2

CDR3: CASSISVHNSGANVLTF
J: TRBJ2-6
V: TRBV19

CDR3: CASSTTRGGREAPVNEQFF
J: TRBJ2-1
V: TRBV7-8

CDR3: CASSKSPLWFRTILASYEQYF
J: TRBJ2-7
V: TRBV7-3

CDR3: CASSPMGSGSPYEQYF
J: TRBJ2-7
V: TRBV7-6

CDR3: CSARTNNEQFF
J: TRBJ2-1
V: TRBV20-1

CDR3: CASGLGGRRNQYF
J: TRBJ2-7
V: TRBV12-5

CDR3: CASSPLVGVPDTQYF
J: TRBJ2-3
V: TRBV7-2

CDR3: CASSSTGDAMRYEQYF
J: TRBJ2-7
V: TRBV5-5

CDR3: CASSLGPTEAFF
J: TRBJ1-1
V: TRBV11-2

CDR3: CASTLAGNTEAFF
J: TRBJ1-1
V: TRBV10-2

CDR3: CAWSDSYNQPQHF
J: TRBJ1-5
V: TRBV30

CDR3: CASSLEFWREGSDTQYF
J: TRBJ2-3
V: TRBV7-6

CDR3: CASSQDLQSYEQYF
J: TRBJ2-7
V: TRBV4-3